These T cell receptor beta chains were read from a single sample in a study of cytomegalovirus exposure and HLA in healthy donors. Libraries were prepared by immunoSEQ multiplex PCR; TCRdb keeps only in-frame clonotypes and omits some of them. The data hold around 180,000 clones, with approximately 80% observed a single time. The sequencing sample was made of PBMCs. The source is a man aged 18 to 35 in good health and CMV-seronegative. Each CDR3 is given with its conserved first and last residue. A D gene is named only where the DNA matches it firmly. Size is omitted from some rows. Given values are once, few, many or a class for expanded clones.

CATSQGMDSTNEKLFF | TGTGCCACTTCGCAGGGGATGGATTCAACTAATGAAAAACTGTTTTTT | TRBV15 | - | - | TRBJ1-4
CASSKRVGGGSYNEQFF | TGCGCCAGCAGCAAACGAGTAGGGGGGGGGTCCTACAATGAGCAGTTCTTC | TRBV4-1 | - | - | TRBJ2-1
CASSVSPSSGDTDTQYF | TGTGCCAGCAGCGTGTCACCCTCTAGCGGAGACACAGATACGCAGTATTTT | TRBV9 | - | TRBD2 | TRBJ2-3
CASSLGLAGSYTGELFF | TGTGCCAGCTCACTAGGACTAGCGGGATCATACACCGGGGAGCTGTTTTTT | TRBV18 | - | TRBD2 | TRBJ2-2
CASSFGQGSYEQYF | TGTGCCAGCAGCTTCGGCCAGGGCTCCTACGAGCAGTACTTC | TRBV5-4 | - | - | TRBJ2-7
CASSWDTGTEAFF | TGTGCCAGCAGTTGGGACACCGGGACTGAAGCTTTCTTT | TRBV27 | - | - | TRBJ1-1
CASSLRGDYYGYTF | TGTGCCAGCAGCTTGCGCGGGGATTACTATGGCTACACCTTC | TRBV5-8 | - | - | TRBJ1-2
CASTLPASAGGTGELFF | TGCGCCAGCACCCTACCGGCGTCGGCAGGAGGTACCGGGGAGCTGTTTTTT | TRBV5-1 | - | - | TRBJ2-2
CASSLQGLLNEKLFF | TGTGCCAGCAGTTTGCAAGGACTGTTGAATGAAAAACTGTTTTTT | TRBV27 | - | - | TRBJ1-4
CASSLAGRGRNYGYTF | TGTGCCAGCAGTTTGGCCGGCAGGGGGCGTAACTATGGCTACACCTTC | TRBV28 | - | TRBD1 | TRBJ1-2
CASSSQVLDEQFF | TGCGCCAGCAGCTCACAGGTTTTGGATGAGCAGTTCTTC | TRBV5-1 | once | - | TRBJ2-1
CASSYATGRETQYF | TGTGCCAGCAGTTACGCGACAGGACGGGAGACCCAGTACTTC | TRBV6-5 | - | - | TRBJ2-5
CSSNAGNYGYTF | TGTTCCAGCAACGCAGGGAACTATGGCTACACCTTC | TRBV7-9 | - | - | TRBJ1-2
CSVAGGARETQYF | TGCAGCGTTGCCGGGGGGGCTCGAGAGACCCAGTACTTC | TRBV29-1 | - | TRBD2 | TRBJ2-5
CASSSGTGREKLFF | TGTGCCAGCAGTTCCGGAACAGGGCGGGAAAAACTGTTTTTT | TRBV28 | - | - | TRBJ1-4
CASSQDRQGTSYEQYF | TGTGCCAGCAGCCAGGACAGACAGGGAACGTCATACGAGCAGTACTTC | TRBV6-6 | - | TRBD1 | TRBJ2-7
CATSRDEYPTNEKLFF | TGTGCCACCAGCAGAGATGAGTACCCAACTAATGAAAAACTGTTTTTT | TRBV15 | - | - | TRBJ1-4
CASSSQWETQYF | TGTGCCAGCAGCTCTCAGTGGGAGACCCAGTACTTC | TRBV7-9 | - | - | TRBJ2-5
CASSYSGGLAGGKYF | TGTGCCAGCAGTTACTCTGGGGGACTAGCGGGAGGGAAGTACTTC | TRBV6-6 | - | TRBD2 | TRBJ2-7
CAVGGDQETQYF | TGTGCCGTCGGGGGAGACCAAGAGACCCAGTACTTC | TRBV19 | - | - | TRBJ2-5
CASSWAGPQETQYF | TGCGCCAGCAGCTGGGCGGGCCCTCAAGAGACCCAGTACTTC | TRBV5-1 | once | - | TRBJ2-5
CASSPMDITYEQYF | TGTGCCAGCTCACCCATGGACATAACCTACGAGCAGTACTTC | TRBV18 | - | - | TRBJ2-7
CASSLGSESLHF | TGTGCCAGCAGCTTGGGGAGCGAATCGCTCCACTTT | TRBV13 | - | - | TRBJ1-6
CASSQGLLGSSYNSPLHF | TGCGCCAGCAGCCAAGGGCTCTTGGGCAGCTCCTATAATTCACCCCTCCACTTT | TRBV4-1 | - | - | TRBJ1-6
CASSLKQGGEKLFF | TGTGCCAGTAGTCTTAAACAGGGTGGTGAAAAACTGTTTTTT | TRBV19 | - | - | TRBJ1-4
CASSVGRENTEAFF | TGCGCCAGCAGTGTAGGCAGGGAGAACACTGAAGCTTTCTTT | TRBV10-2 | - | - | TRBJ1-1
CASSQHHPETGLAKNIQYF | TGCGCCAGCAGCCAACATCATCCGGAGACAGGTCTAGCCAAAAACATTCAGTACTTC | TRBV4-1 | - | - | TRBJ2-4
CASSIYRDLNTEAFF | TGTGCCAGTAGTATCTACAGGGACCTGAACACTGAAGCTTTCTTT | TRBV19 | - | - | TRBJ1-1
CASSERGSTDTQYF | TGTGCCAGCAGTGAGAGGGGGAGCACAGATACGCAGTATTTT | TRBV6-4 | few | - | TRBJ2-3
CASSSYEGLNTEAFF | TGTGCCAGCAGCTCATACGAGGGCCTGAACACTGAAGCTTTCTTT | TRBV11-2 | - | - | TRBJ1-1
CASSQSLPSGRPSYEQYF | TGCGCCAGCAGCCAAAGCCTCCCAAGTGGGCGACCCTCCTACGAGCAGTACTTC | TRBV23-1 | - | - | TRBJ2-7
CASSFRGRGSTDTQYF | TGTGCCAGCAGCTTCCGAGGGCGGGGGAGCACAGATACGCAGTATTTT | TRBV5-5 | - | TRBD2 | TRBJ2-3
CASSWTGSSYEQYF | TGTGCCAGCAGTTGGACAGGGTCATCCTACGAGCAGTACTTC | TRBV6-5 | - | TRBD1 | TRBJ2-7
CASSPRRGYEQYF | TGTGCCAGCAGCCCTCGCCGGGGGTACGAGCAGTACTTC | TRBV11-2 | - | - | TRBJ2-7
CASSLDAYSYEQYF | TGTGCCAGCAGCTTGGACGCCTACTCCTACGAGCAGTACTTC | TRBV5-5 | - | - | TRBJ2-7
CASSLPYDTQYF | TGTGCCAGCAGTTTACCTTATGATACGCAGTATTTT | TRBV28 | few | - | TRBJ2-3
CASSPDGPPAKQYF | TGTGCCAGCTCACCAGATGGGCCCCCCGCCAAGCAGTACTTC | TRBV18 | - | - | TRBJ2-7
CASSFMAGHSGNTIYF | TGCGCCAGCAGCTTTATGGCAGGACACTCTGGAAACACCATATATTTT | TRBV5-1 | - | - | TRBJ1-3
CASSLSLAGGPHNEQFF | TGTGCCAGCAGTTTATCACTAGCGGGAGGGCCGCACAATGAGCAGTTCTTC | TRBV28 | - | TRBD2 | TRBJ2-1
CASSPGGIHSPLHF | TGTGCCAGCAGCCCTGGGGGGATCCATTCACCCCTCCACTTT | TRBV7-9 | - | - | TRBJ1-6
CASSRGLAGGPSCNEQFF | TGTGCCAGCAGCCGCGGACTAGCGGGAGGGCCTTCCTGCAATGAGCAGTTCTTC | TRBV11-3 | - | TRBD2 | TRBJ2-1
CASTQGLAGGGYNEQFF | TGTGCCAGCACCCAGGGACTAGCGGGAGGAGGGTACAATGAGCAGTTCTTC | TRBV7-8 | - | TRBD2 | TRBJ2-1
CATQYSGLGVSEQFF | TGTGCCACCCAGTACAGCGGGTTAGGGGTTTCTGAGCAGTTCTTC | TRBV15 | - | - | TRBJ2-1
CASSPRTGFPYEQYF | TGTGCTAGCAGCCCGAGGACAGGGTTTCCCTACGAGCAGTACTTC | TRBV7-7 | - | TRBD1 | TRBJ2-7
CASSLARGLEVTEQFF | TGTGCCAGCAGCTTAGCGCGGGGACTAGAGGTCACTGAGCAGTTCTTC | TRBV7-9 | - | TRBD2 | TRBJ2-1
CASSLGLEYYEQYF | TGTGCCAGCAGCTTAGGACTAGAGTACTACGAGCAGTACTTC | TRBV11-2 | - | - | TRBJ2-7
CASSILTGSTEAFF | TGTGCCAGCAGCATACTAACAGGGTCCACTGAAGCTTTCTTT | TRBV11-2 | once | - | TRBJ1-1
CASSPRGGPYF | TGTGCCAGCAGCCCCCGGGGGGGACCCTACTTC | TRBV7-3 | - | TRBD2 | TRBJ2-7
CASTQGGSNQPQHF | TGTGCCAGCACTCAGGGGGGTAGCAATCAGCCCCAGCATTTT | TRBV2 | - | TRBD1 | TRBJ1-5
CATSRDWGVAYEQYF | TGTGCCACCAGCAGAGATTGGGGAGTTGCTTACGAGCAGTACTTC | TRBV15 | - | - | TRBJ2-7
CSSNKQVPTEAFF | TGTTCCAGCAACAAACAGGTACCAACTGAAGCTTTCTTT | TRBV7-9 | once | - | TRBJ1-1
CASSPGRIWETQYF | TGCGCCAGCAGCCCGGGGAGGATATGGGAGACCCAGTACTTC | TRBV5-1 | - | - | TRBJ2-5
CASSQTSSYEQYF | TGTGCCAGCAGCCAGACTAGCTCCTACGAGCAGTACTTC | TRBV7-9 | - | - | TRBJ2-7
CASSDRGSEAFF | TGTGCCAGCAGTGACAGGGGTTCTGAAGCTTTCTTT | TRBV6-1 | - | - | TRBJ1-1
CASTGHPYINYGYTF | TGTGCCAGTACGGGACACCCCTATATTAACTATGGCTACACCTTC | TRBV6-5 | - | - | TRBJ1-2
CASSFGVQQGYTF | TGTGCCAGCAGCTTCGGGGTCCAGCAAGGCTACACCTTC | TRBV11-2 | - | - | TRBJ1-2
CASSLPQLGDRDYEQYF | TGTGCCAGCAGCTTACCTCAATTAGGGGACAGGGACTACGAGCAGTACTTC | TRBV7-9 | - | TRBD1 | TRBJ2-7